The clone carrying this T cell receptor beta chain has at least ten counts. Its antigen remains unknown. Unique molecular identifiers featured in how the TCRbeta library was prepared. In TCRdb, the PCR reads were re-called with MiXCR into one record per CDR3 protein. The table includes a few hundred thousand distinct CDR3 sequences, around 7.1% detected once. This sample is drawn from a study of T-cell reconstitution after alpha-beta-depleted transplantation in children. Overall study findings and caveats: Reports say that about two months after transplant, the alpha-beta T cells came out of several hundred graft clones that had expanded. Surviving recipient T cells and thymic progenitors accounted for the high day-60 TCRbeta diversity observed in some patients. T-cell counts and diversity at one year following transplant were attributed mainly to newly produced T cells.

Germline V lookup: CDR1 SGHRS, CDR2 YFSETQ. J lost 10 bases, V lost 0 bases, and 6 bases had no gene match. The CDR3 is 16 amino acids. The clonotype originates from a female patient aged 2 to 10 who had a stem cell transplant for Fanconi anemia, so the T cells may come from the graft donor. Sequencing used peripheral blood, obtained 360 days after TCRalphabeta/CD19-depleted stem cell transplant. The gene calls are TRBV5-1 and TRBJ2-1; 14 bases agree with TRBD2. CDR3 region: CASSLEGTSGGPEQFF. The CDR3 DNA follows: TGCGCCAGCAGCTTGGAGGGGACTAGCGGGGGCCCGGAGCAGTTCTTC. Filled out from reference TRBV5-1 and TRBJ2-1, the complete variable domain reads KAGVTQTPRYLIKTRGQQVTLSCSPISGHRSVSWYQQTPGQGLQFLFEYFSETQRNKGNFPGRFSGRQFSNSRSEMNVSTLELGDSALYLCASSLEGTSGGPEQFFGPGTRLTVL.